Below, 22 T cell receptor beta chains from the same sample are listed, as sequenced in a study of cytomegalovirus exposure and HLA in healthy donors. Data came from immunoSEQ multiplex PCR; TCRdb stores just in-frame clones and leaves some out. The sample has 70,000 to 95,000 clones, 93% seen once. What was sequenced was PBMCs. Receptors were obtained from a woman between 25 and 40 years old in good health and CMV-seronegative.

The chain uses TRBV7-2 and TRBJ2-5, with TRBD2 matching over 7 bases. This CDR3 is built from 17 residues. The trim removed 0 bases at V and 2 bases at J, leaving 9 bases unmatched. Germline lookup yields CDR1 SGHTA and CDR2 FQGNSA. CDR3: CASSLAGRAERQETQYF. The CDR3 bases are TGTGCCAGCAGCTTAGCGGGGAGGGCAGAAAGGCAAGAGACCCAGTACTTC.

The gene calls are TRBV5-1 and TRBJ1-1; D unresolved. This CDR3 region has 17 residues. Per germline, CDR1 SGHRS and CDR2 YFSETQ. The ends were cut back, 4 bases at V and 2 bases at J, with 21 bases in the middle. This CDR3 reads CASSPAGGRRGNTEAFF. For the CDR3, the DNA is TGCGCCAGCAGCCCCGCAGGTGGGAGGCGTGGAAACACTGAAGCTTTCTTT.

The chain is built from TRBV9 and TRBJ2-7, with D tentatively TRBD1 (6 bases). This CDR3 has 16 residues. Trimming stripped 0 bases from V and 3 bases from J, with 16 bases between. Germline V gene sequence: CDR1 SGDLS, CDR2 YYNGEE. CDR3 sequence reads: CASSVVAGTPVYEQYF. The CDR3 DNA is TGTGCCAGCAGCGTAGTAGCCGGGACACCGGTCTACGAGCAGTACTTC.

This sequence joins TRBV5-1 and TRBJ1-3, with D perhaps matching TRBD1 (6 bases). V lost 1 base, J lost 3 bases, and 11 bases lay in between. The CDR3 has 15 residues. In germline, CDR1 is SGHRS, CDR2 YFSETQ. CDR3 DNA sequence: TGCGCCAGCAGCTTGACAGGGAGTGTTGGAAACACCATATATTTT. Translated, it gives CASSLTGSVGNTIYF.

J is TRBJ1-2 and V is TRBV27, with no clear D. This CDR3 contains 15 residues. The germline CDR1 and CDR2 sequences are MNHEY and SMNVEV (reference sequence). Between the trimmed V and J ends, which lost 1 base and 0 bases, there was a span of 9 bases. In DNA form, the CDR3 reads TGTGCCAGCAGTTTATTAAGCGAGACTAACTATGGCTACACCTTC. Its translation is CASSLLSETNYGYTF.

The chain is built from TRBV6-6 and TRBJ2-1; D unclear. V lost 0 bases and J lost 5, with 8 bases in between. The CDR3 is made up of 14 amino acids. Germline V gene lookup returns CDR1 MNHNY and CDR2 SVGAGI (reference sequence). This CDR3 reads CASSYSNYNNEQFF. The DNA of the CDR3 is TGTGCCAGCAGTTACTCGAACTACAACAATGAGCAGTTCTTC.

This chain links TRBV20-1 with TRBJ2-2; possibly TRBD1 for D (6 bases). Per germline, CDR1 DFQATT and CDR2 SNEGSKA (reference sequence). This CDR3 contains 10 residues. CDR3 residues: CEGDTGELFF. As DNA, the CDR3 is TGCGAGGGGGACACCGGGGAGCTGTTTTTT.

The rearrangement joins TRBV29-1 to TRBJ2-2; possible D gene TRBD2, 5 bases. The V end lost 4 bases, the J end lost 7 bases, and 10 bases lay between the germline ends. Germline loops: CDR1 SQVTM, CDR2 ANQGSEA. This CDR3 comprises 12 residues. DNA for the CDR3: TGCAGCGTTGGAGGGTACGGCGGGGAGCTGTTTTTT. Its protein product is CSVGGYGGELFF.

The chain uses TRBV30 and TRBJ2-7; 7 bases agree with TRBD2. With 2 bases clipped from V and 4 bases from J, the junction kept 20 bases outside the gene matches. The length of the CDR3 is 18 residues. Germline V lookup: CDR1 GTSNPN, CDR2 SVGIG (reference sequence). In DNA, the CDR3 is TGTGCCTGGAGTCAGTGGTCCACCGGGACTACAAAGGGGTACGAGCAGTACTTC. Amino acid sequence: CAWSQWSTGTTKGYEQYF.

The chain has TRBV19 and TRBJ2-3, with 9 bases lining up with TRBD1. This CDR3 spans 14 amino acids. CDR1 is LNHDA and CDR2 is SQIVND in the germline V gene (reference sequence). J gave up 8 bases and V 8 bases, and 11 bases lay outside the gene matches. The CDR3 region has the DNA TGTGCCAGTGCCCCGGGACAGGGAGGGGGTACGCAGTATTTT. It codes for CASAPGQGGGTQYF.

The chain carries TRBV7-2 and TRBJ2-7, with D perhaps matching TRBD1 (6 bases). V was cut by 1 base and J by 4 bases, with 11 bases left in between. Germline V lookup: CDR1 SGHTA, CDR2 FQGNSA. This CDR3 comprises 14 residues. CDR3 DNA sequence: TGTGCCAGCAGCTTAGGTCAGGGGCTATACGAGCAGTACTTC. It codes for CASSLGQGLYEQYF.

This clone occurred a few times. This chain joins TRBV25-1 and TRBJ2-5, with TRBD2 matching 12 bases. V was clipped by 6 bases and J by 4 bases; unmatched bases: 12. Germline V lookup: CDR1 MGHDK, CDR2 SYGVNS. There are 17 residues in the CDR3. The CDR3 DNA reads as TGTGCCAGCAGCCCATCGCTAGCGGGGGGGCCGAGAGAGACCCAGTACTTC. Translated: CASSPSLAGGPRETQYF.

The gene calls are TRBV9 and TRBJ2-3; possible D gene TRBD1, 5 bases. This CDR3 is 15 amino acids long. V was clipped by 0 bases and J by 2 bases, with 10 bases between them. From germline, CDR1 is SGDLS and CDR2 YYNGEE. The CDR3 region has the DNA TGTGCCAGCAGCGTAGCTACAGGATCCACAGATACGCAGTATTTT. This encodes CASSVATGSTDTQYF.

V usage is TRBV7-2 and J usage is TRBJ1-5; TRBD1 matches at 9 bases. Germline V CDR1 and CDR2: SGHTA, FQGNSA. V shed 5 bases and J 1 base; nucleotides not matched to a gene: 6. The CDR3 is 16 residues long. CDR3 in DNA: TGTGCCAGCAGCCCAAGGACAGGGGCGAGCAATCAGCCCCAGCATTTT. Encoded protein: CASSPRTGASNQPQHF. Full variable domain (outside the CDR3, taken from reference TRBV7-2 and TRBJ1-5): GAGVSQSPSNKVTEKGKDVELRCDPISGHTALYWYRQSLGQGLEFLIYFQGNSAPDKSGLPSDRFSAERTGGSVSTLTIQRTQQEDSAVYLCASSPRTGASNQPQHFGDGTRLSIL.

This rearrangement joins TRBV7-2 to TRBJ1-1, with D possibly being TRBD1 (6 bases). The CDR3 totals 14 residues. Germline V gene data show CDR1 as SGHTA and CDR2 as FQGNSA. V dropped 5 bases and J dropped 11 bases, with 21 bases sitting between them. CDR3 sequence reads: CASSQGRRTHAAFF. DNA of the CDR3: TGTGCCAGCAGCCAGGGGCGCCGTACTCACGCGGCTTTCTTT.

This chain links TRBV7-3 with TRBJ2-1; 10 bases map to TRBD2. The CDR3 sequence is 15 residues long. Germline V lookup: CDR1 SGHTA, CDR2 FQGTGA. The V gene end was trimmed by 3 bases and the J gene end by 6 bases; junction bases not matched to a gene: 5. The CDR3 bases are TGTGCCAGCAGCTTCCTAGCGGGGGACCTCAATGAGCAGTTCTTC. This codes for CASSFLAGDLNEQFF.

V is TRBV27 and J is TRBJ2-1, with a possible D match to TRBD2 (5 bases). The V gene lost 2 bases and the J gene lost 5 bases, with 10 bases spanning the gap. The germline V gene encodes CDR1 MNHEY and CDR2 SMNVEV (reference sequence). The CDR3 sequence is 14 residues long. Here the CDR3 DNA reads TGTGCCAGCAGTTTACCCGGGATTCACAATGAGCAGTTCTTC. This translates into CASSLPGIHNEQFF.

This chain joins TRBV5-6 and TRBJ2-5; 10 bases map to TRBD2. Germline assignment: CDR1 SGHDT and CDR2 YYEEEE. The CDR3 runs to 15 residues. V trimming: 0 bases; J trimming: 5 bases; junction bases outside the gene matches: 4. CDR3 coding DNA: TGTGCCAGCAGCTTGGCCGGACTAGCGGTGGAGACCCAGTACTTC. This gives the protein CASSLAGLAVETQYF.

V is TRBV21-1 and J is TRBJ2-4; the DNA was not used to check the table's D call, TRBD2. TRBV21-1 is tagged as a pseudogene. This CDR3 comprises 20 residues. CDR3 protein: CASSKGGTSGNTIAKNIQYF. CDR3 coding DNA: TGTGCCAGCAGCAAAGGAGGGACTAGCGGTAATACTATAGCCAAAAACATTCAGTACTTC.

The rearrangement uses TRBV27 and TRBJ1-5, with D possibly being TRBD1 (6 bases). Trimming shortened V by 1 base and J by 7 bases, and 11 bases separated the two germline ends. The CDR3 covers 14 residues. The germline gives CDR1 MNHEY, CDR2 SMNVEV (reference sequence). For the CDR3, the DNA is TGTGCCAGCAGTTTATGGGGGGGGCGGCAGCCCCAGCATTTT. Translating it yields CASSLWGGRQPQHF.

This chain connects TRBV21-1 to TRBJ1-3; TRBD1, as called in the table, went unchecked against the DNA. TRBV21-1 is given as a pseudogene. The CDR3 loop spans 15 amino acids. CDR3 DNA sequence: TGTGCCAGCACCCTGACAGGGGCGAGAGGAAACACCATATATTTT. It translates to CASTLTGARGNTIYF.

This clone was recorded once. The chain employs TRBV28 and TRBJ1-2; D not resolved. The CDR3 covers 12 residues. The ends were cut back, 2 bases at V and 8 bases at J, with 9 bases in the middle. Germline V gives CDR1 MDHEN, CDR2 SYDVKM. The CDR3 DNA follows: TGTGCCAGCAGTTTAGTGTACGGGGGCTACACCTTC. As protein: CASSLVYGGYTF.